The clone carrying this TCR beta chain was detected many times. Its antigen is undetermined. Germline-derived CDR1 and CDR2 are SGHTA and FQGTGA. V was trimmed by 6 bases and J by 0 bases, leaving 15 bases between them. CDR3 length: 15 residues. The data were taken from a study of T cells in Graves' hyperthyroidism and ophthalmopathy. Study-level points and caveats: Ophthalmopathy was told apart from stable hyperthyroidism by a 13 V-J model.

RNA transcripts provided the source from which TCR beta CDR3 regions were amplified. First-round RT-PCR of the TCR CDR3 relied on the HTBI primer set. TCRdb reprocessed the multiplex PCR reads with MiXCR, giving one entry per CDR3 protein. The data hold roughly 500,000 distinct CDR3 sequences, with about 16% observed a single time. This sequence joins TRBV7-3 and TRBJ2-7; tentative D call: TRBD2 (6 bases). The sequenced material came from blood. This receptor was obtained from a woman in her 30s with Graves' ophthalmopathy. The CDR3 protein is CASSENPGSSYEQYF. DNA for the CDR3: TGTGCCAGCAGTGAGAACCCCGGGAGCTCCTACGAGCAGTACTTC.